The rows below give T cell receptor beta chains drawn from one sample of a study of shared T cell receptors in the human thymus. The method was immunoSEQ multiplex PCR; TCRdb's version includes in-frame clones alone and lacks a portion of them. The repertoire consists of hundreds of thousands of clones, with more than 75% occurring once and the leading ten covering about 0.01%. These same data were also listed under a study on human thymus T cells.

Material for sequencing was thymocytes. The receptor set was obtained from a boy younger than two with a congenital heart defect. Each CDR3 is given with its conserved first and last residue. D genes are given only for firm matches.

d_call	j_call	v_call	cdr3_nt	cdr3_aa
TRBD1	TRBJ2-1	TRBV27	TGTGCCAGCAGCGACCAGGGGGAGACCTACAATGAGCAGTTCTTC	CASSDQGETYNEQFF
.	TRBJ1-1	TRBV6-1	TGTGCCAGCATTCCCACGGGGGGGAGCGAAGCTTTCTTT	CASIPTGGSEAFF
.	TRBJ2-3	TRBV5-1	TGCGCCAGCGGAAAGAGACAGGGCCGGCTAGCGGGAGATACGCAGTATTTT	CASGKRQGRLAGDTQYF
.	TRBJ1-1	TRBV2	TGTGCCAGGACGGGGGGTCCGAACACTGAAGCTTTCTTT	CARTGGPNTEAFF
.	TRBJ2-2	TRBV7-3	TGTGCCAGCAGCTTAGCGGGGCAGAACACCGGGGAGCTGTTTTTT	CASSLAGQNTGELFF
.	TRBJ1-2	TRBV11-3	TGTGCCAGCAGCTTGGCGGGGAGAGAAGGCTACACCTTC	CASSLAGREGYTF
.	TRBJ1-2	TRBV6-1	TGTGCCAGCAGTGACAGGGTTTCTAACTATGGCTACACCTTC	CASSDRVSNYGYTF
.	TRBJ1-2	TRBV4-3	TGCGCCAGCAGCCACCACGACGGAGTCTATGGCTACACCTTC	CASSHHDGVYGYTF
TRBD1	TRBJ2-7	TRBV5-1	TGCGCCAGCAGCCCCGGACAGGAAACCTACGAGCAGTACTTC	CASSPGQETYEQYF
TRBD1	TRBJ1-4	TRBV2	TGTGCCAGCCTAAGGGCCTCCGGGACAGCTTCTGAAAAACTGTTTTTT	CASLRASGTASEKLFF
TRBD2	TRBJ2-3	TRBV19	TGTGCCAGTAGTGGGAGACTAGCGGGAGGGGCAGATACGCAGTATTTT	CASSGRLAGGADTQYF
.	TRBJ2-1	TRBV6-1	TGTGCCAGCAGACCGAGGGAAGCGGGTCACAATGAGCAGTTCTTC	CASRPREAGHNEQFF
TRBD1	TRBJ1-3	TRBV4-1	TGCGCCAGCAGCCAAGAAGGGACAGCGGACACCATATATTTT	CASSQEGTADTIYF